The 13 T cell receptor beta chains reported below all come from one sample, sequenced in a study of T cells in Graves' hyperthyroidism and ophthalmopathy. RNA transcripts served as the template for amplifying TCR beta CDR3 regions. Researchers ran a first-round RT-PCR on the TCR CDR3 using the HTBI primer set. TCRdb reprocessed the multiplex PCR reads with MiXCR, giving one entry per CDR3 protein. The sample includes 700,000 or so distinct CDR3 sequences, less than 20% of them seen just once. The sample consisted of blood. The receptors stem from a man between 18 and 29 years old with Graves' hyperthyroidism.

This clonotype was recorded many times. The rearrangement uses TRBV28 and TRBJ1-4; D unclear. The germline V and J ends were trimmed by 3 bases and 3 bases, with 8 bases remaining between them. Germline CDR1 reads MDHEN; CDR2 reads SYDVKM. The CDR3 covers 14 residues. CDR3 in amino acids: CASSLAAPNEKLFF. The CDR3 DNA is TGTGCCAGCAGTTTGGCAGCACCTAATGAAAAACTGTTTTTT.

This clonotype was observed a handful of times. The CDR3 DNA follows: TGTGCCAGCAGTGCCGGGTACCAGGAACTGTTTTTT. It translates to CASSAGYQELFF. The chain has TRBV25-1 and TRBJ1-4; D not certain. This CDR3 is 12 amino acids long. Germline CDR1 reads MGHDK; CDR2 reads SYGVNS. The ends were cut back, 4 bases at V and 12 bases at J, with 12 bases in the middle.

This clonotype was seen just once. V usage is TRBV27 and J usage is TRBJ1-5; D is unclear. This CDR3 is built from 15 residues. Germline CDR1 is MNHEY and CDR2 is SMNVEV (reference sequence). Trimming removed 7 bases at V and 0 bases at J, with 13 bases between. The CDR3 DNA reads as TGTGCCAGCAACACAGCAATGTATAGCAATCAGCCCCAGCATTTT. This translates into CASNTAMYSNQPQHF.

This chain joins TRBV27 and TRBJ1-1; TRBD1 is a possible D gene (6 bases). Germline V gene sequence: CDR1 MNHEY, CDR2 SMNVEV (reference sequence). The length of the CDR3 is 11 residues. V shed 3 bases and J shed 10 bases, with 9 bases lying between them. The CDR3 DNA is TGTGCCAGCAGTTTGAGGGGGGTAGCTTTCTTT. Protein sequence: CASSLRGVAFF.

The table lists this clonotype with many counts. The rearrangement joins TRBV12-3 or TRBV12-4 to TRBJ2-1, with 12 bases identical to TRBD2. The CDR3 is 16 amino acids. V lost 5 bases, J lost 9 bases, and 11 bases stayed unmatched. CDR3 in DNA: TGTGCCAGCAGTCGGACTAGCGGGGTTTTTAGGGGTGAGCAGTTCTTC. This gives the protein CASSRTSGVFRGEQFF.

The J gene is TRBJ1-1, the V gene TRBV7-9, with no clear D. This CDR3 comprises 12 residues. Trimming stripped 4 bases from V and 6 bases from J, with 9 bases between. Germline CDR1 and CDR2: SEHNR and FQNEAQ (reference sequence). The CDR3 protein is CASSSGLAEAFF. As DNA, the CDR3 is TGTGCCAGCAGCTCCGGGCTGGCTGAAGCTTTCTTT.

This clonotype has a handful of counts. The chain carries TRBV6-2 or TRBV6-3 and TRBJ2-1; no firm D call. This CDR3 has 12 amino acids. The germline V and J ends were trimmed by 7 bases and 7 bases, with 11 bases remaining between them. Germline CDR1 and CDR2: MNHEY and SVGEGT. CDR3 region: CASNKEINEQFF. The CDR3 nucleotides read TGTGCCAGCAACAAAGAGATTAATGAGCAGTTCTTC.

The CDR3 DNA reads as TGTGCCAGCAGACGCAGGGGATCCGCAGTAAACGTGTACTTC. Translation: CASRRRGSAVNVYF. The chain is built from TRBV3-1 and TRBJ2-5; maybe TRBD1 (6 bases). This CDR3 region has 14 residues. Germline V gives CDR1 LGHDT, CDR2 YNNKEL (reference sequence). Trimming cost V 6 bases and J 13 bases, with 24 bases left between them.

In its sample, this clonotype was seen a few times. The chain combines TRBV12-3 or TRBV12-4 with TRBJ1-3, with D hard to call. The CDR3 is 17 residues long. The V end was cut by 1 base, the J end by 0 bases, with 13 bases between. The CDR3 sequence: CASSLVGRTSSGNTIYF. The CDR3 DNA reads TGTGCCAGCAGTTTAGTGGGCCGGACGAGCTCTGGAAACACCATATATTTT.

This clonotype was found many times. The V and J genes are TRBV7-3 and TRBJ2-1, with no clear D. There are 15 residues in the CDR3. Germline loops: CDR1 SGHTA, CDR2 FQGTGA. V shed 5 bases and J shed 7 bases, with 18 bases lying between them. The CDR3 loop is CASSPGLGSGNEQFF. The CDR3 coding sequence is TGTGCCAGCAGCCCCGGCCTGGGCTCCGGGAATGAGCAGTTCTTC.

This clonotype was detected ten times or more. The rearrangement uses TRBV2 and TRBJ2-1; D ambiguous. From germline, CDR1 is SNHLY and CDR2 FYNNEI. The CDR3 length is 14 residues. Trimming cost V 1 base and J 7 bases, with 11 bases left between them. This chain's CDR3 is CASSEEIVGNEQFF. CDR3 nucleotides: TGTGCCAGCAGTGAAGAAATAGTAGGGAATGAGCAGTTCTTC.

The table lists this clonotype with a few counts. The genes are TRBV6-1 and TRBJ1-2; D not certain. The ends were cut back, 5 bases at V and 8 bases at J, with 12 bases in the middle. Germline CDR1 MNHNS, CDR2 SASEGT. This CDR3 region has 12 residues. The CDR3 sequence is CASSYDPEGYTF. The CDR3 DNA reads TGTGCCAGCAGTTATGATCCCGAGGGCTACACCTTC.

The chain carries TRBV7-2 and TRBJ2-7; 11 bases are a match to TRBD2. Germline lookup yields CDR1 SGHTA and CDR2 FQGNSA. V trimming: 3 bases; J trimming: 7 bases; junction bases outside the gene matches: 5. This CDR3 is 14 amino acids long. This CDR3 is CASSFTSGSLEQYF. CDR3 DNA: TGTGCCAGCAGCTTCACTAGCGGGAGCTTGGAGCAGTACTTC.